This T cell receptor beta chain was recorded in a study of T cell repertoires in cytomegalovirus infection. There are 13 residues in the CDR3. CDR1 SGHVS and CDR2 FNYEAQ come from the germline V gene. Trimming took off 1 base at V and 7 bases at J, with 8 bases between the two ends. TCRdb redid the calling of the reads with MiXCR, one entry per CDR3 protein. The data contain around 43,000 distinct CDR3 sequences, approximately 22% of them singletons. This clonotype was seen more than once but under ten times. Antigen specificity is unknown. The sequencing input was PBMCs, sequenced either directly or after in vitro stimulation (not recorded which). This chain links TRBV7-6 with TRBJ1-5; no clear D. The TCR comes from a human donor in good health (CMV status not recorded). Some clones in this sample may be carry-over from other donors' samples. The CDR3 nucleotides are TGTGCCAGCAGCTTAGACCCCGACCAGCCCCAGCATTTT. Its protein is CASSLDPDQPQHF.